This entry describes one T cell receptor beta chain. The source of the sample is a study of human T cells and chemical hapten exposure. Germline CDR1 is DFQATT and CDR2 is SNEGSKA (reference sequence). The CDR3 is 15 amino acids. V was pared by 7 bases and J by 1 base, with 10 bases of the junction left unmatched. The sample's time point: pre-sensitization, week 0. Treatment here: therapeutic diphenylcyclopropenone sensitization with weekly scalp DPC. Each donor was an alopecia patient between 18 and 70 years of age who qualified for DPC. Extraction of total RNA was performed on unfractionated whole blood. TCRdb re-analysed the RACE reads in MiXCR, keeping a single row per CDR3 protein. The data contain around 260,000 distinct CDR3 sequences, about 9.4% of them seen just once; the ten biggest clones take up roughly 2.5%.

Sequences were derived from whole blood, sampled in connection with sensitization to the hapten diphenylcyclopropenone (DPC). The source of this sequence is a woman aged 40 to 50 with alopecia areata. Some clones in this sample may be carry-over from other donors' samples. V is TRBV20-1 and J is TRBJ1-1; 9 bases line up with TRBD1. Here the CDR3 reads CSGRDLTGGNTEAFF. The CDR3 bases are TGCAGTGGGAGGGACTTGACAGGGGGGAACACTGAAGCTTTCTTT.